This TCR beta chain was recovered during a study of blood T cell repertoires in COVID-19. V lost 8 bases and J lost 6, with 17 bases in between. Germline V lookup: CDR1 KGHSH, CDR2 LQKENI. There are 14 residues in the CDR3. The method was immunoSEQ multiplex PCR; TCRdb's version includes in-frame clones alone and lacks a portion of them. The table shows 13,000 or so clones, with roughly 78% occurring only once. This clonotype was obtained from a human donor in a cohort sampled during active COVID-19. This chain uses TRBV18 with TRBJ1-5; D may be TRBD1 (6 bases). Sequenced: peripheral blood. The CDR3 spells CASTQGPRGQPQHF. In DNA form, the CDR3 reads TGTGCCAGCACTCAGGGGCCCCGAGGTCAGCCCCAGCATTTT.